This T cell receptor beta chain stems from a study of blood T cell repertoires in COVID-19. The CDR3 runs to 14 residues. V was trimmed by 8 bases and J by 4 bases, leaving 15 bases between them. From germline, CDR1 is WNHNN and CDR2 SYGVQD (reference sequence). TCRdb's table, derived via immunoSEQ multiplex PCR, lists solely in-frame clones and lacks some. This sample yields about 330,000 clones, of which roughly 86% are seen a single time; approximately 9.9% belongs to the top ten. The clonotype comes from a man aged 25 to 40 with COVID-19, enrolled during active disease. The V call is TRBV10-1, the J call TRBJ1-3; no clear D gene. Sequences were obtained from peripheral blood. This CDR3 reads CASESRLGGNTIYF. The CDR3 DNA reads as TGCGCCAGCGAATCCCGACTAGGAGGAAACACCATATATTTT.